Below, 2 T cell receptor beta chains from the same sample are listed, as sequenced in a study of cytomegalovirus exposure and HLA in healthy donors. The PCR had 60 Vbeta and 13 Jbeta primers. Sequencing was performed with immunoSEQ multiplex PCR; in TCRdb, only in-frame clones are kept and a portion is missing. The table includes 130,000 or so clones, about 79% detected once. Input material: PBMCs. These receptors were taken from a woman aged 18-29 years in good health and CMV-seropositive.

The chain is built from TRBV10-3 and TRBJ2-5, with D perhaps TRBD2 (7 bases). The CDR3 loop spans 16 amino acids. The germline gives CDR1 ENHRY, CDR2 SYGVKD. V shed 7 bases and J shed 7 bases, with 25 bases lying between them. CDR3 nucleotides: TGTGCCATCACTGACCCGGGGGGCCAGACCCCACGGACCCAGTACTTC. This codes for CAITDPGGQTPRTQYF.

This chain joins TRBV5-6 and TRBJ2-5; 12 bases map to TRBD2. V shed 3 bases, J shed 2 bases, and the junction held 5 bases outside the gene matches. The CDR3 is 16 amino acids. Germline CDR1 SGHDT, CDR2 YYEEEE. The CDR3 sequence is CASSSGLAGLQETQYF. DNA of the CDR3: TGTGCCAGCAGCTCCGGACTAGCGGGGCTACAAGAGACCCAGTACTTC.